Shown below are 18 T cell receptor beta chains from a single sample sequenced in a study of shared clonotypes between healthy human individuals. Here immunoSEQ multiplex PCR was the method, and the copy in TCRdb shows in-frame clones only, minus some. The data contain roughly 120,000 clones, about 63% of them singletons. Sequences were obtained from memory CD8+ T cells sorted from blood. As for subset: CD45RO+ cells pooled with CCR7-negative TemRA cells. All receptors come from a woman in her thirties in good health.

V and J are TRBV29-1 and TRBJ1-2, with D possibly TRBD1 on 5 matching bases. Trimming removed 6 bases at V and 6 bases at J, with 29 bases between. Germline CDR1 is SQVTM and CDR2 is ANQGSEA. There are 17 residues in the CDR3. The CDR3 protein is CSVTTSRGVRTKNGYTF. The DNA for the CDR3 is TGCAGCGTCACCACCTCCCGGGGGGTCAGGACGAAAAATGGCTACACCTTC.

CDR3 DNA: TGTGCCAGCAGCCCGAGGGTTTCCTACAATGAGCAGTTCTTC. Its protein product is CASSPRVSYNEQFF. V usage is TRBV7-6 and J usage is TRBJ2-1, with a weak D call TRBD2 (5 bases). Trimming removed 5 bases from V and 1 base from J, with 9 bases in between. The CDR3 loop spans 14 amino acids. Per the germline V gene, CDR1 is SGHVS and CDR2 is FNYEAQ.

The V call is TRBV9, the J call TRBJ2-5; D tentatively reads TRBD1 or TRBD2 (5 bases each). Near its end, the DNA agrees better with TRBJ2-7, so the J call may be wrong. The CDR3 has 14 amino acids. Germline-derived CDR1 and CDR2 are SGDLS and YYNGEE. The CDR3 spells CASSVAWGTYEQYF. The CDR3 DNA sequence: TGTGCCAGCAGCGTAGCCTGGGGGACCTACGAGCAGTACTTC.

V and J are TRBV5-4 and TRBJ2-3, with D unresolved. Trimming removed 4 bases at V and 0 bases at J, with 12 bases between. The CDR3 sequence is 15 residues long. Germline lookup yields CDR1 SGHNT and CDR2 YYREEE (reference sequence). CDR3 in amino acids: CASSQPDFSTDTQYF. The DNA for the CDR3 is TGTGCCAGCAGCCAGCCCGACTTCAGCACAGATACGCAGTATTTT.

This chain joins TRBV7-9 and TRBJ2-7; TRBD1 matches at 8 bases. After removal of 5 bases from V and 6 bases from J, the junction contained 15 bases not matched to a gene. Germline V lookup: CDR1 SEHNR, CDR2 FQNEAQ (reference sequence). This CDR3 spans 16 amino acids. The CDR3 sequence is CASSVIHTGGTSEQYF. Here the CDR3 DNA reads TGTGCCAGCAGCGTCATTCATACAGGGGGAACGTCCGAGCAGTACTTC.

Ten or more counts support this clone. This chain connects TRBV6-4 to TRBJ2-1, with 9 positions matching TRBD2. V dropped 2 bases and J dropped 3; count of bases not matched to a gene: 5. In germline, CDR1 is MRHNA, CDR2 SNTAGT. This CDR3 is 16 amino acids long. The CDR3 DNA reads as TGTGCCAGCAGTGACCAGACTAGCGGAAGCTACAATGAGCAGTTCTTC. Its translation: CASSDQTSGSYNEQFF.

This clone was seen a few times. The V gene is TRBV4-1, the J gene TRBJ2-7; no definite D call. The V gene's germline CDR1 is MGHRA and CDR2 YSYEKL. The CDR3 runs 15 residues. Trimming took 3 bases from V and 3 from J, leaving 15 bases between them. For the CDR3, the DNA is TGCGCCAGCAGCCACTCTCTCTCCCCCGGCTACGAGCAGTACTTC. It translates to CASSHSLSPGYEQYF.

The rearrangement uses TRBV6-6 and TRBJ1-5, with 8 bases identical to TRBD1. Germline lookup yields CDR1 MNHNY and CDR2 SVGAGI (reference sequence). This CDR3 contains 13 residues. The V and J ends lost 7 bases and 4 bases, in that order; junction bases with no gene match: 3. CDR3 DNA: TGTGCCAGCAAGGACAGGGAAAATCAGCCCCAGCATTTT. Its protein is CASKDRENQPQHF.

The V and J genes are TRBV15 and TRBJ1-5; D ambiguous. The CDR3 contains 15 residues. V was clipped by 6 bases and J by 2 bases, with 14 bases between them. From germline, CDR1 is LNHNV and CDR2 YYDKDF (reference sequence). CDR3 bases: TGTGCCACCAGTGCCGGGCCAAGGGGCAATCAGCCCCAGCATTTT. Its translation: CATSAGPRGNQPQHF.

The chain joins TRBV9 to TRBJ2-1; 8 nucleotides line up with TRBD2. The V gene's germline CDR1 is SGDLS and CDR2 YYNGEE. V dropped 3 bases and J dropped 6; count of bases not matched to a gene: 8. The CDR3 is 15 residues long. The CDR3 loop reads CASSAREGRANEQFF. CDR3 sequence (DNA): TGTGCCAGCAGCGCACGGGAGGGCCGGGCCAATGAGCAGTTCTTC.

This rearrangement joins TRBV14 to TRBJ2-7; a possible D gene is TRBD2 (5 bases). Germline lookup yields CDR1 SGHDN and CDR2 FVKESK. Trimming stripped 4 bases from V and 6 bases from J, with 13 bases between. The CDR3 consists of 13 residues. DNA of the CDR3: TGTGCCAGCAGCCTACGGACTGATTCCGAGCAGTACTTC. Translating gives CASSLRTDSEQYF.

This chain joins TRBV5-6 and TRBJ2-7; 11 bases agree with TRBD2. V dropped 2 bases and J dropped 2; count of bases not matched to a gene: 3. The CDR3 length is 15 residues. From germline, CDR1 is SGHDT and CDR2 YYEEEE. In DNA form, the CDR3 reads TGTGCCAGCAGCTTTGCGACTAGCGGGACCTACGAGCAGTACTTC. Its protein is CASSFATSGTYEQYF.

The CDR3 nucleotides are TGCGCCAGCAGCTTGGATAGGACAACATACGAGCAGTACTTC. Protein: CASSLDRTTYEQYF. V gene TRBV5-1 combines with J gene TRBJ2-7; possibly TRBD1 for D (5 bases). The V gene's germline CDR1 is SGHRS and CDR2 YFSETQ. Trimming took off 0 bases at V and 4 bases at J, with 11 bases between the two ends. The CDR3 spans 14 residues.

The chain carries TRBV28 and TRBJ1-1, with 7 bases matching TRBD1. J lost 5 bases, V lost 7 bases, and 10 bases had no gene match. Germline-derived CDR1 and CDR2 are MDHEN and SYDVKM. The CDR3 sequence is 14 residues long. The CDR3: CASNDRVFGTEAFF. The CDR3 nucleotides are TGTGCCAGCAACGACAGGGTATTCGGGACTGAAGCTTTCTTT.

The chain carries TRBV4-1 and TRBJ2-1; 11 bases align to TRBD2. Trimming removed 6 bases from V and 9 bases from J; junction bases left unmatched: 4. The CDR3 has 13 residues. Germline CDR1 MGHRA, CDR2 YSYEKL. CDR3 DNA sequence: TGCGCCAGCAGGACTAGCGGGACATTTGAGCAGTTCTTC. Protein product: CASRTSGTFEQFF.

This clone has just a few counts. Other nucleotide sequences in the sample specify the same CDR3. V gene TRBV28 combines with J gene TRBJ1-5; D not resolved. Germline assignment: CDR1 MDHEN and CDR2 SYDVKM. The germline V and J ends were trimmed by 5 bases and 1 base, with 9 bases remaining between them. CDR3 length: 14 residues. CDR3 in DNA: TGTGCCAGCAGTCCGATGATCAGCAATCAGCCCCAGCATTTT. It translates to CASSPMISNQPQHF.

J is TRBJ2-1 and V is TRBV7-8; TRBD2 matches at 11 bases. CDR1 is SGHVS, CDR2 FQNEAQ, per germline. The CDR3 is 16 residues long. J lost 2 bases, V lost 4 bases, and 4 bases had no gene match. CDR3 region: CASSSGTSGAYNEQFF. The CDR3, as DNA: TGTGCCAGCAGCTCCGGGACTAGCGGAGCCTACAATGAGCAGTTCTTC.

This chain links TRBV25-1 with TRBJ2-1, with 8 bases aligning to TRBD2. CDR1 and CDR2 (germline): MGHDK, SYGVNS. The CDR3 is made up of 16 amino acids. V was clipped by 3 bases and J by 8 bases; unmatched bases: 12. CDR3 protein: CASSDTPGLEFYEQFF. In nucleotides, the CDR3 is TGTGCCAGCAGTGATACGCCGGGACTAGAGTTTTATGAGCAGTTCTTC.